The rows below give T cell receptor beta chains drawn from one sample of a study. TCRdb fed the 5' RACE reads into MiXCR, producing one record per CDR3 protein. The sample comprises 46,000 or so distinct CDR3 sequences, about a fifth of which are singletons, and around 4.5% rests with the top ten. Sequencing was carried out using Tregs sorted from a lymph node. These receptor sequences come from a female donor with breast cancer. Each CDR3 is given with its conserved first and last residue. The D gene is left open where the match is weak. The size of a clone is reported for some rows only, either as once, few or many, or as a class for expanded clones.

J gene: TRBJ2-5; D gene: TRBD1; V gene: TRBV12-3/TRBV12-4; clone size: many; CDR3 protein: CASSLMTGYQETQYF; CDR3 DNA: TGTGCCAGCAGTTTAATGACAGGGTACCAAGAGACCCAGTACTTC
J gene: TRBJ2-7; D gene: -; V gene: TRBV12-3/TRBV12-4; clone size: many; CDR3 protein: CASSPILGRGEQYF; CDR3 DNA: TGTGCCAGCAGCCCTATTTTAGGGAGAGGCGAGCAGTACTTC
J gene: TRBJ2-3; D gene: -; V gene: TRBV9; clone size: many; CDR3 protein: CASSTWDSTDTQYF; CDR3 DNA: TGTGCCAGCAGCACTTGGGACAGCACAGATACGCAGTATTTT
J gene: TRBJ2-5; D gene: -; V gene: TRBV12-3/TRBV12-4; clone size: many; CDR3 protein: CASRGAGTKETQYF; CDR3 DNA: TGTGCCAGCCGAGGGGCGGGAACGAAAGAGACCCAGTACTTC
J gene: TRBJ2-2; D gene: -; V gene: TRBV3-1; clone size: few; CDR3 protein: CASSQLGPNTGELFF; CDR3 DNA: TGTGCCAGCAGCCAACTAGGCCCGAACACCGGGGAGCTGTTTTTT
J gene: TRBJ1-3; D gene: -; V gene: TRBV6-5; clone size: -; CDR3 protein: CASSYTRQQSSGNTIYF; CDR3 DNA: TGTGCCAGCAGTTACACCCGACAGCAGAGCTCTGGAAACACCATATATTTT
J gene: TRBJ2-7; D gene: -; V gene: TRBV20-1; clone size: many; CDR3 protein: CSAREGSIYEQYF; CDR3 DNA: TGCAGTGCTAGAGAGGGATCCATCTACGAGCAGTACTTC
J gene: TRBJ1-2; D gene: TRBD1; V gene: TRBV7-9; clone size: many; CDR3 protein: CASSIGQGQFNYGYTF; CDR3 DNA: TGTGCCAGCAGCATCGGACAGGGACAATTTAACTATGGCTACACCTTC
J gene: TRBJ1-1; D gene: -; V gene: TRBV13; clone size: -; CDR3 protein: CASSFSGTEAFF; CDR3 DNA: TGTGCCAGCAGCTTCTCGGGCACTGAAGCTTTCTTT
J gene: TRBJ1-6; D gene: TRBD1; V gene: TRBV27; clone size: -; CDR3 protein: CASSRDRGSPLHF; CDR3 DNA: TGTGCCAGCAGTAGGGACAGGGGTTCACCCCTCCACTTT
J gene: TRBJ1-2; D gene: -; V gene: TRBV20-1; clone size: -; CDR3 protein: CSAQRSSAYGYAF; CDR3 DNA: TGCAGTGCTCAGAGGTCCAGCGCCTATGGCTACGCCTTC
J gene: TRBJ2-1; D gene: -; V gene: TRBV6-1; clone size: many; CDR3 protein: CASSVALSYNEQFF; CDR3 DNA: TGTGCCAGCAGTGTCGCCCTCTCCTACAATGAGCAGTTCTTC